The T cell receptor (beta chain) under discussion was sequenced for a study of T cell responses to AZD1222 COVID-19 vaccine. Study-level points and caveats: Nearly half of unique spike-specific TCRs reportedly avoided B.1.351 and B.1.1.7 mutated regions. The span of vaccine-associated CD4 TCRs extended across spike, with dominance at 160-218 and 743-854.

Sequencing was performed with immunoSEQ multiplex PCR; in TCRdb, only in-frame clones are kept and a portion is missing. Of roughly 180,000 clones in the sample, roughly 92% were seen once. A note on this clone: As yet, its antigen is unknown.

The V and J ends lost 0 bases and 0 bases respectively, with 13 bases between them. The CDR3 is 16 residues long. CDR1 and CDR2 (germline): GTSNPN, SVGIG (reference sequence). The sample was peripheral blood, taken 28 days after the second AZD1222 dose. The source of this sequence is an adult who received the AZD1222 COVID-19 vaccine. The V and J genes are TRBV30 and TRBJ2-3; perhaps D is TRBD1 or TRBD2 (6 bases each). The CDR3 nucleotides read TGTGCCTGGAGTGTCCTTCCGGGGGCGAGCACAGATACGCAGTATTTT. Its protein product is CAWSVLPGASTDTQYF.